Each of the 21 T cell receptor beta chains below was sequenced from the same sample in a study of blood T cell repertoires in COVID-19. Produced via immunoSEQ multiplex PCR; TCRdb's table is partial and in-frame only. Of around 500,000 clones in the sample, roughly nine tenths were seen once. Material: PBMCs or T cells enriched from blood (not recorded which). These receptors all stem from a woman aged 60-75 years who had recovered from COVID-19.

V and J are TRBV6-1 and TRBJ1-2; 9 nucleotides line up with TRBD1. The germline V gene encodes CDR1 MNHNS and CDR2 SASEGT. The length of the CDR3 is 17 residues. J gave up 4 bases and V 3 bases, and 12 bases lay outside the gene matches. CDR3 nucleotides: TGTGCCAGCAGTGATAGGACAGGGGCTCGTGGGGGCTATGGCTACACCTTC. It specifies CASSDRTGARGGYGYTF.

CDR3 in amino acids: CATSFLGELFF. CDR3 nucleotide sequence: TGTGCCACCAGTTTCCTAGGGGAGCTGTTTTTT. The rearrangement joins TRBV24-1 to TRBJ2-2; D ambiguous. This CDR3 has 11 residues. Germline V gene lookup returns CDR1 KGHDR and CDR2 SFDVKD. The V gene lost 6 bases and the J gene lost 8 bases, with 6 bases spanning the gap.

The genes are TRBV5-1 and TRBJ2-5; possibly TRBD1 for D (5 bases). Trimming took off 7 bases at V and 0 bases at J, with 10 bases between the two ends. CDR1 is SGHRS and CDR2 is YFSETQ in the germline V gene. This CDR3 region has 13 residues. The CDR3 region has the DNA TGCGCCAGCCATCCAGGGAACCAAGAGACCCAGTACTTC. It is translated as CASHPGNQETQYF.

This clone has only a few counts. This chain uses TRBV29-1 with TRBJ1-1; possibly TRBD1 for D (6 bases). Germline CDR1 SQVTM, CDR2 ANQGSEA. The CDR3 is 12 residues long. V was clipped by 7 bases and J by 2 bases, with 11 bases between them. The CDR3 sequence: CSAGAGNTEAFF. CDR3 DNA sequence: TGCAGCGCGGGGGCGGGAAACACTGAAGCTTTCTTT.

The CDR3 nucleotides read TGTGCCAGCAGTTTACCGGGGGGAGATACGCAGTATTTT. This gives the protein CASSLPGGDTQYF. This chain links TRBV12-3 or TRBV12-4 with TRBJ2-3; 7 positions match TRBD2. The CDR3 has 13 residues. J lost 5 bases, V lost 2 bases, and 1 base had no gene match.

There are many counts of this clone. Other DNA sequences in this sample translate to the same CDR3. The chain couples TRBV5-8 to TRBJ2-2; TRBD1 might be the D (7 bases). The germline V gene has CDR1 SGHTS and CDR2 YDEGEE. Trimming cost V 4 bases and J 0 bases, with 13 bases left between them. This CDR3 region has 16 residues. The CDR3 nucleotides are TGTGCCAGCAGCATACCCAGGGGGGCGAACACCGGGGAGCTGTTTTTT. This sequence encodes CASSIPRGANTGELFF.

The rearrangement links TRBV11-2 to TRBJ2-7, with a weak D call TRBD2 (5 bases). The CDR3 loop spans 13 amino acids. Germline values: CDR1 SGHAT, CDR2 FQNNGV. V lost 3 bases and J lost 1, with 7 bases in between. CDR3 sequence (DNA): TGTGCCAGCAGCTTCCAGCGGTCCTACGAGCAGTACTTC. Translated: CASSFQRSYEQYF.

CDR3 DNA: TGTGCCAGCAGATCCGGGACAGGGGCCTACGAGCAGTACTTC. Translation gives CASRSGTGAYEQYF. This chain uses TRBV6-5 with TRBJ2-7; 10 nucleotides match TRBD1. The CDR3 totals 14 residues. Germline CDR1 and CDR2: MNHEY and SVGAGI. V trimming: 6 bases; J trimming: 2 bases; junction bases outside the gene matches: 4.

V usage is TRBV5-1 and J usage is TRBJ2-3; D may be TRBD1 (6 bases). Germline V gene sequence: CDR1 SGHRS, CDR2 YFSETQ. CDR3 size: 14 residues. V was trimmed by 4 bases and J by 4 bases, leaving 13 bases between them. The CDR3 region is CASSPQGFADTQYF. For the CDR3, the DNA is TGCGCCAGCAGCCCACAGGGTTTCGCAGATACGCAGTATTTT.

This clone occurred once. The rearrangement joins TRBV15 to TRBJ2-7; tentatively, D is TRBD2 (5 bases). Trimming removed 4 bases at V and 6 bases at J, with 10 bases between. Germline CDR1 LNHNV, CDR2 YYDKDF (reference sequence). The CDR3 runs to 12 residues. In DNA, the CDR3 is TGTGCCACCAGCACTCCCCGGGGCGAGCAGTACTTC. This translates into CATSTPRGEQYF.

J is TRBJ2-5 and V is TRBV18, with 10 bases fitting TRBD1. Trimming at V came to 5 bases and at J to 4 bases, leaving 7 bases not matched to a gene. This CDR3 region has 15 residues. Germline-derived CDR1 and CDR2 are KGHSH and LQKENI. The CDR3 bases are TGTGCCAGCTCAGCCTTGACAGGGGGCGGAGAGACCCAGTACTTC. Amino acids: CASSALTGGGETQYF.

The rearrangement links TRBV7-2 to TRBJ2-7; 11 nucleotides match TRBD2. The CDR3 length is 15 residues. The V and J ends lost 4 bases and 5 bases, in that order; junction bases with no gene match: 7. CDR1 is SGHTA and CDR2 is FQGNSA in the germline V gene. CDR3 sequence: CASSYSGGAPHEQYV. For the CDR3, the DNA is TGTGCCAGCAGCTATAGCGGGGGGGCTCCCCACGAGCAGTACGTC.

The chain joins TRBV5-1 to TRBJ1-1; TRBD1 matches at 9 bases. Germline assignment: CDR1 SGHRS and CDR2 YFSETQ. This CDR3 has 15 residues. V dropped 4 bases and J dropped 3; count of bases not matched to a gene: 7. The CDR3 here is CASSTDRGSDTEAFF. The CDR3 bases are TGCGCCAGCAGCACAGACAGGGGGTCGGACACTGAAGCTTTCTTT. Combining the CDR3 with reference TRBV5-1 and TRBJ1-1 gives the whole variable domain KAGVTQTPRYLIKTRGQQVTLSCSPISGHRSVSWYQQTPGQGLQFLFEYFSETQRNKGNFPGRFSGRQFSNSRSEMNVSTLELGDSALYLCASSTDRGSDTEAFFGQGTRLTVV.

The chain links TRBV24-1 to TRBJ1-1, with TRBD1 as a possible D gene (6 bases). The length of the CDR3 is 13 residues. V was shortened by 2 bases and J by 8 bases, with 11 bases between the two germline ends. The germline V gene encodes CDR1 KGHDR and CDR2 SFDVKD. The CDR3 loop reads CATSDSSDREAFF. CDR3 bases: TGTGCCACCAGTGATTCTTCGGACAGAGAAGCTTTCTTT.

The rearrangement joins TRBV2 to TRBJ1-1; TRBD1 agrees at 7 bases. With V trimmed by 4 bases and J by 1 base, 3 bases remained unmatched. The length of the CDR3 is 14 residues. Looked up from germline, CDR1 is SNHLY and CDR2 is FYNNEI. CDR3 in DNA: TGTGCCAGCAGTGGGGGACAGCCGAACACTGAAGCTTTCTTT. The encoded protein is CASSGGQPNTEAFF.

This chain connects TRBV5-1 to TRBJ2-7; weak D call: TRBD2 (6 bases). V dropped 3 bases and J dropped 2 bases, with 12 bases sitting between them. Germline V lookup: CDR1 SGHRS, CDR2 YFSETQ. The CDR3 sequence is 14 residues long. The CDR3 DNA reads as TGCGCCAGCAGCTGGGGAGGCAACACCTACGAGCAGTACTTC. Translated: CASSWGGNTYEQYF.

This chain connects TRBV5-1 to TRBJ2-7; weak D call: TRBD2 (7 bases). Germline V gene lookup returns CDR1 SGHRS and CDR2 YFSETQ. The CDR3 has 13 residues. V lost 4 bases and J lost 6, with 14 bases in between. The CDR3 spells CASSLPGGGEQYF. The CDR3 DNA sequence: TGCGCCAGCAGCCTTCCGGGGGGCGGCGAGCAGTACTTC.

The chain employs TRBV7-2 and TRBJ1-6; 7 bases fit TRBD1. Trimming took 3 bases from V and 4 from J; bases not matched to a gene: 6. Germline V gives CDR1 SGHTA, CDR2 FQGNSA. The CDR3 contains 16 residues. This CDR3 reads CASSFQPGQYNSPLHF. The CDR3 nucleotides read TGTGCCAGCAGCTTTCAGCCGGGACAGTATAATTCACCCCTCCACTTT.

V and J are TRBV3-1 (or the pseudogene TRBV3-2) and TRBJ2-1, with a possible D match to TRBD1 (5 bases). Trimming shortened V by 4 bases and J by 3 bases, and 10 bases separated the two germline ends. The CDR3 extends over 14 amino acids. CDR1 is LGHDT and CDR2 is YNNKEL in the germline V gene (reference sequence). CDR3 sequence: CASSLREYYNEQFF. The CDR3 nucleotides are TGTGCCAGCAGCCTCAGGGAATACTACAATGAGCAGTTCTTC.

The chain has TRBV5-4 and TRBJ1-3; no definite D call. Looked up from germline, CDR1 is SGHNT and CDR2 is YYREEE (reference sequence). The V and J ends lost 6 bases and 0 bases respectively, with 10 bases between them. The length of the CDR3 is 14 residues. As DNA, the CDR3 is TGTGCCAGCAAGGACGGGATCTCTGGAAACACCATATATTTT. Translating gives CASKDGISGNTIYF.

The rearrangement links TRBV7-9 to TRBJ2-1, with 9 nucleotides matching TRBD2. The CDR3 is 17 residues long. After removal of 0 bases from V and 6 bases from J, the junction contained 9 bases not matched to a gene. The germline V gene encodes CDR1 SEHNR and CDR2 FQNEAQ (reference sequence). CDR3 nucleotides: TGTGCCAGCAGCTTAGCGCTTGTAGCTAGCGGGGTCAATGAGCAGTTCTTC. The encoded protein is CASSLALVASGVNEQFF.